This record covers a single TCR beta chain. Germline CDR1 reads SGHAT; CDR2 reads FQNNGV. V shed 0 bases and J shed 11 bases, with 17 bases lying between them. The CDR3 extends over 15 amino acids. This entry belongs to a study of PD-1 blockade in mismatch repair-deficient tumors. Profiled with immunoSEQ multiplex PCR; TCRdb holds only in-frame clones, not every one. The sample lists some 110,000 clones, 65% to 80% seen once, with roughly 4.5% in the top ten. The gene calls are TRBV11-2 and TRBJ2-1; D remains ambiguous. The origin of this receptor is an adult with mismatch repair-deficient cancer. Sequenced here: peripheral blood, sampled more than 58 weeks after starting pembrolizumab. This CDR3 is CASSLEASPGSKQFF. CDR3 nucleotide sequence: TGTGCCAGCAGCTTAGAGGCTAGTCCCGGTTCTAAGCAGTTCTTC.